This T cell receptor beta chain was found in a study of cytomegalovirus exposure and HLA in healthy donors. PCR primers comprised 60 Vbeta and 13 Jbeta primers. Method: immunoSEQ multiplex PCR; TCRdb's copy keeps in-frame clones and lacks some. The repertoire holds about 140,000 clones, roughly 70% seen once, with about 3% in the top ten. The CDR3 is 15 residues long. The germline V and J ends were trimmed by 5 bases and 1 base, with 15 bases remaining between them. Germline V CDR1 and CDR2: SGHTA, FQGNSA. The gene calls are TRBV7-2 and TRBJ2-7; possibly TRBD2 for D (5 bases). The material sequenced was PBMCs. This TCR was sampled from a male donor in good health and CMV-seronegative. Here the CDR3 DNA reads TGTGCCAGCAGCCCCCCATGGAGGCCGTCCTACGAGCAGTACTTC. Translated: CASSPPWRPSYEQYF.